Described below is a single T cell receptor (beta chain) sequence and its context. Its antigen remains unidentified. Using a J-beta primer mix together with a sample-barcoded 5' primer, a second PCR was run for 7 to 11 cycles. A 12-random-nucleotide template-switch adaptor tagged each cDNA molecule. TCRdb independently ran MiXCR on the 5' RACE reads; one entry per CDR3 protein. Of 600,000 to 1,000,000 distinct CDR3 sequences listed, 58% were seen once; the top ten hold 20% to 25%. This record belongs to a study of blood T cells in healthy people across ages. The study, taken as a whole, reports: The percentage of naive T cells correlated strongly with TCR beta diversity.

This CDR3 is 16 amino acids long. Trimming removed 0 bases from V and 0 bases from J, with 6 bases in between. The germline gives CDR1 MGHRA, CDR2 YSYEKL. This chain links TRBV4-1 with TRBJ2-6; no clear D gene. The sample taken for sequencing was blood. The receptor comes from a man aged 25-40 years in good health. The CDR3 here is CASSQDWNSGANVLTF. The CDR3 nucleotides read TGCGCCAGCAGCCAAGACTGGAACTCTGGGGCCAACGTCCTGACTTTC.